What follows describes a single TCR beta chain. The V gene end was trimmed by 4 bases and the J gene end by 8 bases; junction bases not matched to a gene: 6. The CDR3 has 13 residues. Germline lookup yields CDR1 SGDLS and CDR2 YYNGEE. The data stem from a study of blood T cell repertoires in COVID-19. Study-level background: The analysed material was cDNA or gDNA that came from T cells, B-cell-depleted T cells, or PBMCs.

Repertoires were generated with immunoSEQ multiplex PCR, while TCRdb's copy carries only in-frame clones and drops some. The table records hundreds of thousands of clones, nearly 90% of them present only once. Seattle-derived patients entered the study during active infection and were followed longitudinally. The chain couples TRBV9 to TRBJ2-1; 7 bases are a match to TRBD2. Sequencing input: peripheral blood. This TCR was recovered from a man aged 18 to 29 with COVID-19, enrolled during active disease. CDR3 sequence (DNA): TGTGCCAGCAGCTTCCGCCGGGGGGATGAGCAGTTCTTC. The encoded protein is CASSFRRGDEQFF.